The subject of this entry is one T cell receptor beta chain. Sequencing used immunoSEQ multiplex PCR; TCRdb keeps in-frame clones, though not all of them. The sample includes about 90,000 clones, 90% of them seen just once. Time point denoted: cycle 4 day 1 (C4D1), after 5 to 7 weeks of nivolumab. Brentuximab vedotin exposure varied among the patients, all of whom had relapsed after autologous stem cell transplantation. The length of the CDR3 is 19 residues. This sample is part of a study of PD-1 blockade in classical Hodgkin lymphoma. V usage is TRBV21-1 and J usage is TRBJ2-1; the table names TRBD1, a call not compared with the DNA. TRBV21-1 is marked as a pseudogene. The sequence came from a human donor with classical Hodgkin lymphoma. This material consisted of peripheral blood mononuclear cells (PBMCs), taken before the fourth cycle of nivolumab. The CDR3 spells CASSKDSKGRRPPYNEQFF. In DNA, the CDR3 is TGTGCCAGCAGCAAAGACAGTAAGGGGCGGCGCCCACCCTACAATGAGCAGTTCTTC.